These T cell receptor beta chains were read from a single sample in a study of shared clonotypes between healthy human individuals. Some clones are missing from TCRdb's copy, which holds only in-frame ones; the method was immunoSEQ multiplex PCR. In the table there are 550,000 to 800,000 clones, less than 85% of which are singletons. The material sequenced was memory CD4+ T cells sorted from blood. The receptors were gathered from a woman aged 25 to 45 in good health. The CDR3 runs from the conserved cysteine through the conserved F or W. The D gene is left open where the match is weak. Rows may omit the clone size; those that give it use once, few, many or a size class.

d_call: .; j_call: TRBJ2-7; v_call: TRBV6-6; clone_size: .; cdr3_nt: TGTGCCAGCAGTTACAAGGTCCGCTACGAGCAGTACTTC; cdr3_aa: CASSYKVRYEQYF
d_call: .; j_call: TRBJ2-2; v_call: TRBV10-3; clone_size: .; cdr3_nt: TGTGCCATCAGTGAAGTATCGGTCCTCACCGGGGAGCTGTTTTTT; cdr3_aa: CAISEVSVLTGELFF
d_call: .; j_call: TRBJ2-3; v_call: TRBV18; clone_size: .; cdr3_nt: TGTGCCAGCTCACCGTTACTAGTGGGCACAGATACGCAGTATTTT; cdr3_aa: CASSPLLVGTDTQYF
d_call: .; j_call: TRBJ2-5; v_call: TRBV5-6; clone_size: .; cdr3_nt: TGTGCCAGCAGCTTGCTAGCAGAGACCCAGTACTTC; cdr3_aa: CASSLLAETQYF
d_call: .; j_call: TRBJ1-2; v_call: TRBV6-6; clone_size: .; cdr3_nt: TGTGCCAGCAGCCCACAGGGTCTGGCGTTCACCTTC; cdr3_aa: CASSPQGLAFTF
d_call: .; j_call: TRBJ2-1; v_call: TRBV27; clone_size: once; cdr3_nt: TGTGCCAGCAGCCCACGAGGGCAGACCAACAATGAGCAGTTCTTC; cdr3_aa: CASSPRGQTNNEQFF
d_call: .; j_call: TRBJ2-1; v_call: TRBV7-9; clone_size: .; cdr3_nt: TGTGCCAGCAGCTCGAGTCGCCGGGACCGGAATGAGCAGTTCTTC; cdr3_aa: CASSSSRRDRNEQFF
d_call: .; j_call: TRBJ1-1; v_call: TRBV28; clone_size: .; cdr3_nt: TGTGCCAGCAGGGAGTACACTGAAGCTTTCTTT; cdr3_aa: CASREYTEAFF
d_call: TRBD1; j_call: TRBJ2-7; v_call: TRBV27; clone_size: .; cdr3_nt: TGTGCCAGCAGTGGACAGGACTCTTCCTACGAGCAGTACTTC; cdr3_aa: CASSGQDSSYEQYF
d_call: .; j_call: TRBJ2-1; v_call: TRBV7-8; clone_size: once; cdr3_nt: TGTGCCAGCAGCTTATTGCGGGATGAGCAGTTCTTC; cdr3_aa: CASSLLRDEQFF
d_call: TRBD2; j_call: TRBJ2-7; v_call: TRBV18; clone_size: .; cdr3_nt: TGTGCCAGCTCCCGCGGCGGTAGCGGGAGCTCCTACGAGCAGTACTTC; cdr3_aa: CASSRGGSGSSYEQYF
d_call: TRBD2; j_call: TRBJ2-5; v_call: TRBV30; clone_size: .; cdr3_nt: TGTGCCTGGAGACCCGGGACTAGCGGGAGAAGGGGAGAGACCCAGTACTTC; cdr3_aa: CAWRPGTSGRRGETQYF
d_call: .; j_call: TRBJ2-1; v_call: TRBV18; clone_size: .; cdr3_nt: TGTGCCAGCTCACCGACGGCCCCAGGCAATGAGCAGTTCTTC; cdr3_aa: CASSPTAPGNEQFF
d_call: TRBD2; j_call: TRBJ2-1; v_call: TRBV5-1; clone_size: .; cdr3_nt: TGCGCCAGCAGCTCCGGACTAGCGGGAGGCCAAGGGAATGAGCAGTTCTTC; cdr3_aa: CASSSGLAGGQGNEQFF
d_call: TRBD2; j_call: TRBJ2-5; v_call: TRBV2; clone_size: once; cdr3_nt: TGTGCCAGCAGCCTAGCGGGAGGGAGAGAGACCCAGTACTTC; cdr3_aa: CASSLAGGRETQYF
d_call: TRBD2; j_call: TRBJ2-7; v_call: TRBV6-1; clone_size: few; cdr3_nt: TGTGCCAGCCGGTCGACTAGCGGGGATGGCTACGAGCAGTACTTC; cdr3_aa: CASRSTSGDGYEQYF
d_call: .; j_call: TRBJ1-2; v_call: TRBV7-3; clone_size: .; cdr3_nt: TGTGCCAGCAGCCTCATCCCTAGCGATGGCTACACCTTC; cdr3_aa: CASSLIPSDGYTF
d_call: .; j_call: TRBJ1-3; v_call: TRBV6-1; clone_size: once; cdr3_nt: TGTGCCAGCAGTGAATGGGTAGGAGACTCTGGAAACACCATATATTTT; cdr3_aa: CASSEWVGDSGNTIYF
d_call: .; j_call: TRBJ2-3; v_call: TRBV28; clone_size: .; cdr3_nt: TGTGCCAGCACTCGACTACCGAGTAACACAGATACGCAGTATTTT; cdr3_aa: CASTRLPSNTDTQYF
d_call: .; j_call: TRBJ1-5; v_call: TRBV19; clone_size: .; cdr3_nt: TGTGCCAGTAGTATAGACTCAGCATACCAGTATCAGCCCCAGCATTTT; cdr3_aa: CASSIDSAYQYQPQHF
d_call: TRBD1; j_call: TRBJ1-2; v_call: TRBV29-1; clone_size: once; cdr3_nt: TGCAGCGCAGACAGGGCGAACTATGGCTACACCTTC; cdr3_aa: CSADRANYGYTF
d_call: TRBD1; j_call: TRBJ1-5; v_call: TRBV11-2; clone_size: many; cdr3_nt: TGTGCCAGCAGCCCAAGACAGGGCCGCCAGCCCCAGCATTTT; cdr3_aa: CASSPRQGRQPQHF
d_call: .; j_call: TRBJ2-3; v_call: TRBV18; clone_size: few; cdr3_nt: TGTGCCAGCTCACCACCTGTTACCCTCTTCACAGATACGCAGTATTTT; cdr3_aa: CASSPPVTLFTDTQYF
d_call: TRBD1; j_call: TRBJ1-1; v_call: TRBV6-5; clone_size: once; cdr3_nt: TGTGCCAGCAGTTACGCAAGGGGGCGATGGACTGAAGCTTTCTTT; cdr3_aa: CASSYARGRWTEAFF
d_call: .; j_call: TRBJ1-1; v_call: TRBV11-2; clone_size: .; cdr3_nt: TGTGCCAGCAGTCCTAGGACCCGGGACGGCACTGAAGCTTTCTTT; cdr3_aa: CASSPRTRDGTEAFF
d_call: TRBD2; j_call: TRBJ2-5; v_call: TRBV7-2; clone_size: .; cdr3_nt: TGTGCCAGCAGCTTAGTCCATCTAGCGGGAGGGGTAGAGACCCAGTACTTC; cdr3_aa: CASSLVHLAGGVETQYF
d_call: .; j_call: TRBJ2-5; v_call: TRBV14; clone_size: .; cdr3_nt: TGTGCCAGCAGCCAGGTTACTCGGGCCGGGACCCAGTACTTC; cdr3_aa: CASSQVTRAGTQYF
d_call: .; j_call: TRBJ2-3; v_call: TRBV2; clone_size: .; cdr3_nt: TGTGCCAGCAGTAGCATACGCACAGATACGCAGTATTTT; cdr3_aa: CASSSIRTDTQYF
d_call: .; j_call: TRBJ2-7; v_call: TRBV5-4; clone_size: .; cdr3_nt: TGTGCCAGCAGCTTGGCTCTCTTGGGATCTACCTACGAGCAGTACTTC; cdr3_aa: CASSLALLGSTYEQYF
d_call: TRBD2; j_call: TRBJ2-1; v_call: TRBV7-9; clone_size: few; cdr3_nt: TGTGCCAGCAGCCTGGGACTAGCGGGTAGTCTGTCCTACAATGAGCAGTTCTTC; cdr3_aa: CASSLGLAGSLSYNEQFF
d_call: TRBD2; j_call: TRBJ2-3; v_call: TRBV4-2; clone_size: .; cdr3_nt: TGTGCCAGCAGCCAAGCTCGGGGGAGGGCCAGGACAGATACGCAGTATTTT; cdr3_aa: CASSQARGRARTDTQYF
d_call: .; j_call: TRBJ1-2; v_call: TRBV4-1; clone_size: .; cdr3_nt: TGCGCCAGCAGCCAACCTAAGGGACATCCTCCGACAACCTTGGCGGGCTACACCTTC; cdr3_aa: CASSQPKGHPPTTLAGYTF
d_call: .; j_call: TRBJ1-1; v_call: TRBV5-5; clone_size: .; cdr3_nt: TGTGCCAGCAGCTTGGATGAGGGGCGAGCTTTCTTT; cdr3_aa: CASSLDEGRAFF
d_call: .; j_call: TRBJ2-7; v_call: TRBV6-5; clone_size: .; cdr3_nt: TGTGCCAGCAGTTACTCGAGGACCTTTTTTGGCGAGCAGTACTTC; cdr3_aa: CASSYSRTFFGEQYF
d_call: TRBD2; j_call: TRBJ2-3; v_call: TRBV2; clone_size: .; cdr3_nt: TGTGCCAGCAGATGGACTAGCGGGGGAGATACGCAGTATTTT; cdr3_aa: CASRWTSGGDTQYF
d_call: .; j_call: TRBJ1-5; v_call: TRBV19; clone_size: .; cdr3_nt: TGTGCCAGTAGAGCAGGTGGTGGGAATAATCAGCCCCAGCATTTT; cdr3_aa: CASRAGGGNNQPQHF
d_call: TRBD2; j_call: TRBJ2-5; v_call: TRBV4-1; clone_size: .; cdr3_nt: TGCGCCAGCAGCCCGATGGGACTAGCGGATCAAGAGACCCAGTACTTC; cdr3_aa: CASSPMGLADQETQYF
d_call: .; j_call: TRBJ1-1; v_call: TRBV6-1; clone_size: .; cdr3_nt: TGTGCCAGCACCTCAACGGGGAAGGTCACTGAAGCTTTCTTT; cdr3_aa: CASTSTGKVTEAFF